This is a list of T cell receptor beta chains from one sample in a study of OX40 agonist ivuxolimab in advanced cancers. The method was immunoSEQ multiplex PCR; TCRdb's version includes in-frame clones alone and lacks a portion of them. Among about 80,000 clones listed, around 86% were seen once. The input for sequencing was CD4+ or CD8+ T cells sorted from blood, taken in a trial of the OX40 agonist ivuxolimab. These receptors were obtained from an adult with an advanced solid tumor such as melanoma, head and neck, liver or kidney cancer. Both conserved end residues are part of each CDR3. A D gene is named only where the DNA matches it firmly. Expanded clones get a size class; other rows say once, few or many, or leave the size out.

TRBJ2-3 | NA | TRBV7-2 | TRBD1 | TGTGCCAGCAGCTATCTCGGACAGGGGTCGGATACGCAGTATTTT | CASSYLGQGSDTQYF
TRBJ1-6 | NA | TRBV4-2 | NA | TGTGCCAGCAGCCAAGATTTAGCAGGGACTGGGGGAACCCTCCACTTT | CASSQDLAGTGGTLHF
TRBJ2-3 | once | TRBV5-8 | TRBD2 | TGTGCCAGCAGCTACGGGGGGGCAGGAGATACGCAGTATTTT | CASSYGGAGDTQYF
TRBJ1-3 | NA | TRBV20-1 | NA | TGCGGAGGCAGCTCTGGAAACACCATATATTTT | CGGSSGNTIYF
TRBJ2-7 | NA | TRBV9 | NA | TGTGCCAGCAGCGCAGACAGGGGAGGGTCCGAGCAGTACTTC | CASSADRGGSEQYF
TRBJ1-2 | NA | TRBV5-1 | TRBD1 | TGCGCCAGCAGCTTCGGACAGGGTATAGGCTACACCTTC | CASSFGQGIGYTF
TRBJ2-7 | NA | TRBV7-8 | TRBD1 | TGTGCCAGCAGCACCCGGACAGGGATCCACGAGCAGTACTTC | CASSTRTGIHEQYF
TRBJ2-3 | NA | TRBV7-6 | NA | TGTGCCAGCAGCTTAAAGGGGGTTGATACGCAGTATTTT | CASSLKGVDTQYF
TRBJ1-2 | NA | TRBV14 | NA | TGTGCCAGCAGCCAAGATCTTGGGAGGGACACCTATGGCTACACCTTC | CASSQDLGRDTYGYTF
TRBJ1-6 | NA | TRBV30 | NA | TGTGCCTGGAGTCGCCCCCAGATGGGGGATTCACCCCTCCACTTT | CAWSRPQMGDSPLHF
TRBJ2-7 | medium-sized | TRBV29-1 | NA | TGCAGCGCCCGAGGGCAGGTGGACGAGCAGTACTTC | CSARGQVDEQYF
TRBJ2-1 | NA | TRBV9 | TRBD2 | TGTGCCAGCAGCGTGGGACTAGCGGCATACAATGAGCAGTTCTTC | CASSVGLAAYNEQFF
TRBJ2-4 | few | TRBV7-2 | NA | TGTGCCAGCAGCCCGGGCCGTCCATTGTCAAACATTCAGTACTTC | CASSPGRPLSNIQYF
TRBJ1-4 | NA | TRBV28 | TRBD1 | TGTGCCAGCAGTTTATGGGGGACAGCAACTAATGAAAAACTGTTTTTT | CASSLWGTATNEKLFF
TRBJ1-5 | NA | TRBV18 | NA | TGTGCCAGCTCACCGTTGGGCGGAGAGAATCAGCCCCAGCATTTT | CASSPLGGENQPQHF
TRBJ2-1 | NA | TRBV4-1 | TRBD2 | TGCGCCAGCAGCCAAGAGCTAGCGGGGGGGCAGCAGTTCTTC | CASSQELAGGQQFF
TRBJ2-2 | NA | TRBV6-5 | TRBD2 | TGTGCCAGCAGTTCCCTTAGCGGGATCGCGGCCGGGGAGCTGTTTTTT | CASSSLSGIAAGELFF
TRBJ1-1 | NA | TRBV4-2 | NA | TGTGCCAGCAGCCAAGTACAGGCTGAAGCTTTCTTT | CASSQVQAEAFF
TRBJ1-3 | NA | TRBV5-6 | TRBD1 | TGTGCCAGCAGACCGGACAGGGGACGCTCTGGAAACACCATATATTTT | CASRPDRGRSGNTIYF
TRBJ2-1 | NA | TRBV7-3 | NA | TGTGCCAGCAGCTTAAGTCCTTATAGGAACAATGAGCAGTTCTTC | CASSLSPYRNNEQFF
TRBJ1-1 | NA | TRBV5-1 | NA | TGCGCCAGCAGCCCCAGGGAGAACACTGAAGCTTTCTTT | CASSPRENTEAFF
TRBJ2-1 | NA | TRBV27 | TRBD2 | TGTGCCAACAGCGGACTAGCGGGGTCTGGTGAGCAGTTCTTC | CANSGLAGSGEQFF
TRBJ1-1 | NA | TRBV9 | NA | TGTGCCAGCAGCGCCCGTTTGGGGGCCCCTGAAGCTTTCTTT | CASSARLGAPEAFF
TRBJ2-2 | NA | TRBV5-6 | TRBD2 | TGTGCCAGCAGTTTCCTAGCGGGGGTCGACACCGGGGAGCTGTTTTTT | CASSFLAGVDTGELFF
TRBJ1-1 | NA | TRBV19 | NA | TGTGCCAGTAGTATGGGGAACACTGAAGCTTTCTTT | CASSMGNTEAFF
TRBJ2-3 | once | TRBV5-1 | TRBD2 | TGCGCCAGCAGCTGGACATCTAATACCGGGACTAGCGGGAGTTCTACGCAGTATTTT | CASSWTSNTGTSGSSTQYF
TRBJ2-7 | NA | TRBV11-2 | NA | TGTGCCAGCAGCTTAGACCCGACAGCCCCCTACGAGCAGTACTTC | CASSLDPTAPYEQYF
TRBJ1-1 | NA | TRBV5-1 | TRBD1 | TGCGCCAGCAGCGTGGGACAGGGGGCGCGGACTGAAGCTTTCTTT | CASSVGQGARTEAFF
TRBJ2-5 | NA | TRBV2 | TRBD1 | TGTGCCAGCAGCCACGGACAGGGCCGTACCCAGTACTTC | CASSHGQGRTQYF